This T cell receptor (beta chain) was identified during a study of T cell repertoires in cytomegalovirus infection. Study-wide context: CMV infection and matching HLA type were both indicated by public TCR beta signatures. Study observations and caveats: Cumulative frequency (of public TCR beta family members) identified carriers of CMV plus the relevant HLA.

The ends were cut back, 4 bases at V and 7 bases at J, with 19 bases in the middle. Germline values: CDR1 SGHVS, CDR2 FQNEAQ. CDR3 size: 15 residues. TCRdb processed the reads anew with MiXCR; each CDR3 protein has one entry. The profile covers some 280,000 distinct CDR3 sequences, with approximately 15% appearing a single time and 7.5% to 10% taken by the ten largest. This clonotype was counted ten times or more. Its antigen is undetermined. This sequence originates from a human donor in good health (CMV status not recorded). Some clones in this sample may be carry-over from other donors' samples. The sequenced material came from PBMCs. The chain carries TRBV7-8 and TRBJ1-2; a weak D match, TRBD1 (5 bases). The chain's CDR3 is CASSWGISGLSGYTF. In DNA form, the CDR3 reads TGTGCCAGCAGCTGGGGGATCTCAGGACTGAGTGGCTACACCTTC.